This record concerns one T cell receptor (beta chain) sequence. There are 13 residues in the CDR3. V lost 1 base, J lost 6 bases, and 9 bases lay in between. The V gene's germline CDR1 is LNHDA and CDR2 SQIVND (reference sequence). Only in-frame clones appear in the TCRdb table, and some are missing; sequencing was by immunoSEQ multiplex PCR. The data contain roughly 64,000 clones, 95% to 97% of them singletons. This sample stems from a study of brain T cells in children with intractable seizures. The sequenced cases were selected for having the highest brain T cell transcript signatures. The sequencing here drew on peripheral blood, taken at surgery. The genes are TRBV19 and TRBJ1-2; D gene uncertain. This TCR was sampled from a boy less than two years old with focal cortical dysplasia and intractable seizures. CDR3: CASSIAPNNGYTF. The CDR3 DNA sequence: TGTGCCAGTAGTATAGCACCGAACAATGGCTACACCTTC. The full variable domain, its missing parts supplied by reference TRBV19 and TRBJ1-2, is DGGITQSPKYLFRKEGQNVTLSCEQNLNHDAMYWYRQDPGQGLRLIYYSQIVNDFQKGDIAEGYSVSREKKESFPLTVTSAQKNPTAFYLCASSIAPNNGYTFGSGTRLTVV.